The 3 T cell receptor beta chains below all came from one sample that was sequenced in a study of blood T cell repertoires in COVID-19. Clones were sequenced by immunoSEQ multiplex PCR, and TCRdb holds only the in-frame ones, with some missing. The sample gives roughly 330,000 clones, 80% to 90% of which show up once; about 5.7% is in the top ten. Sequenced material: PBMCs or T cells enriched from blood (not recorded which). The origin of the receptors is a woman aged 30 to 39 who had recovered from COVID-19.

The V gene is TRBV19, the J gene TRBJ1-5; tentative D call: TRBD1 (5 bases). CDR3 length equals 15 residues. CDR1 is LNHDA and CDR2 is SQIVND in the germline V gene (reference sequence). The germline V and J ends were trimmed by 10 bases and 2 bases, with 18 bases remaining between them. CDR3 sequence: CATSSRVGGNQPQHF. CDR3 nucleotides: TGTGCCACCTCTTCCAGGGTAGGAGGCAATCAGCCCCAGCATTTT. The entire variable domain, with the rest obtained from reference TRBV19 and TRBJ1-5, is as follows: DGGITQSPKYLFRKEGQNVTLSCEQNLNHDAMYWYRQDPGQGLRLIYYSQIVNDFQKGDIAEGYSVSREKKESFPLTVTSAQKNPTAFYLCATSSRVGGNQPQHFGDGTRLSIL.

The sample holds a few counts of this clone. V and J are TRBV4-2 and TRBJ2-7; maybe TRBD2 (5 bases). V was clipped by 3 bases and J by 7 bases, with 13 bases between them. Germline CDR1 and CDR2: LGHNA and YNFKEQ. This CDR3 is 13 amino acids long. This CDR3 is CASSQDARREQYF. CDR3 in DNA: TGTGCCAGCAGCCAGGACGCTCGGAGGGAGCAGTACTTC.

The CDR3, as DNA: TGCGCCAGCAGCTTGGACAGGGGGTTTAACACTGGGGCCAACGTCCTGACTTTC. Translated, it gives CASSLDRGFNTGANVLTF. The chain carries TRBV5-1 and TRBJ2-6; TRBD1 matches 8 bases. The CDR3 runs 18 residues. The germline V gene encodes CDR1 SGHRS and CDR2 YFSETQ. V lost 0 bases to trimming and J lost 2 bases; unmatched junction nucleotides: 7.